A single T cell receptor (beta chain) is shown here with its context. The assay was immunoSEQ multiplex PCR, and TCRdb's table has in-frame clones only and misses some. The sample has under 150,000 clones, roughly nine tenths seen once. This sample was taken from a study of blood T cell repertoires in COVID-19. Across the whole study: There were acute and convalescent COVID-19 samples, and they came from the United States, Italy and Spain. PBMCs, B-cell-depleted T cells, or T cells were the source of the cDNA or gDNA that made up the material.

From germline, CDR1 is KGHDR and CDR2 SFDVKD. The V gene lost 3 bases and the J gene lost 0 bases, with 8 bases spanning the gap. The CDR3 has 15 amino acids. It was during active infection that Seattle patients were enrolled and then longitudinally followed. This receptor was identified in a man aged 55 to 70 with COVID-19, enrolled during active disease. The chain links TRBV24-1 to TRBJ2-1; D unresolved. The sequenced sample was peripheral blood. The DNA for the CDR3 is TGTGCCACCAGTGATGCGGCACGCTCCTACAATGAGCAGTTCTTC. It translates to CATSDAARSYNEQFF.